Shown below are 26 T cell receptor beta chains from a single sample sequenced in a study of cytomegalovirus exposure and HLA in healthy donors. The PCR made use of 60 Vbeta and 13 Jbeta primers. TCRdb keeps only in-frame clones here, not all; method: immunoSEQ multiplex PCR. The sample has some 110,000 clones, 65% to 85% seen once; the top ten hold around 15%. The specimen was PBMCs. The origin of the receptors is a man between 50 and 59 years old in good health and CMV-seropositive.

The chain combines TRBV7-6 with TRBJ2-7; 11 bases match TRBD2. The CDR3 length is 15 residues. From germline, CDR1 is SGHVS and CDR2 FNYEAQ. Unmatched junction bases numbered 7, after V lost 5 bases and J lost 4 bases. Written as DNA, the CDR3 is TGTGCCAGCAGCGTCGGGACTAGCGGATTGTACGAGCAGTACTTC. Translation gives CASSVGTSGLYEQYF. The whole variable domain, remainder taken from reference TRBV7-6 and TRBJ2-7, is GAGVSQSPRYKVTKRGQDVALRCDPISGHVSLYWYRQALGQGPEFLTYFNYEAQQDKSGLPNDRFSAERPEGSISTLTIQRTEQRDSAMYRCASSVGTSGLYEQYFGPGTRLTVT.

For the CDR3, the DNA is TGCGCCAGCAGCTTGGGACTACCTAGCACAGATACGCAGTATTTT. Its protein product is CASSLGLPSTDTQYF. The chain links TRBV5-1 to TRBJ2-3; possibly TRBD2 for D (5 bases). Germline V lookup: CDR1 SGHRS, CDR2 YFSETQ. The V end was cut by 0 bases, the J end by 0 bases, with 8 bases between. This CDR3 has 15 amino acids.

The chain joins TRBV21-1 to TRBJ2-7; the table names TRBD2, a call not compared with the DNA. TRBV21-1 corresponds to a pseudogene. This CDR3 region has 13 residues. This CDR3 reads CASRGLVPIEQYF. The DNA for the CDR3 is TGTGCCAGCAGGGGACTAGTTCCTATCGAGCAGTACTTC.

V gene TRBV6-6 combines with J gene TRBJ2-7, with 8 positions matching TRBD2. Germline V lookup: CDR1 MNHNY, CDR2 SVGAGI (reference sequence). V dropped 4 bases and J dropped 5; count of bases not matched to a gene: 7. This CDR3 region has 14 residues. In nucleotides, the CDR3 is TGTGCCAGCAGTTCCGGGGGGGCCATCAACGAGCAGTACTTC. It codes for CASSSGGAINEQYF.

This clone was found a few times. The chain joins TRBV11-3 to TRBJ2-7; 8 bases are shared with TRBD1. Germline CDR1 reads SGHNT; CDR2 reads YENEEA. V lost 3 bases and J lost 3; bases outside the gene matches: 7. This CDR3 region has 15 residues. DNA for the CDR3: TGTGCCAGCAGCTTCTCCGGGACAGGCTACTACGAGCAGTACTTC. Encoded protein: CASSFSGTGYYEQYF. Full variable domain (missing parts from reference TRBV11-3 and TRBJ2-7): EAGVVQSPRYKIIEKKQPVAFWCNPISGHNTLYWYLQNLGQGPELLIRYENEEAVDDSQLPKDRFSAERLKGVDSTLKIQPAELGDSAVYLCASSFSGTGYYEQYFGPGTRLTVT.

This clone appeared a few times. This chain uses TRBV7-2 with TRBJ2-2; 13 bases agree with TRBD2. Unmatched junction bases numbered 6, after V lost 5 bases and J lost 3 bases. The germline V gene encodes CDR1 SGHTA and CDR2 FQGNSA. The CDR3 is 17 residues long. The CDR3 region is CASSHPGLAGDTGELFF. In nucleotides, the CDR3 is TGTGCCAGCAGCCACCCCGGACTAGCGGGAGACACCGGGGAGCTGTTTTTT.

The chain is built from TRBV4-3 and TRBJ1-6; 8 bases line up with TRBD1. Losses at the gene ends were 4 bases for V and 7 bases for J; bases not matched to a gene: 3. Germline V lookup: CDR1 LGHNA, CDR2 YSLEER. This CDR3 has 14 amino acids. Here the CDR3 reads CASSLTGENSPLHF. DNA of the CDR3: TGCGCCAGCAGCCTGACAGGGGAAAATTCACCCCTCCACTTT.

The rearrangement uses TRBV2 and TRBJ1-2; D is unclear. V was shortened by 0 bases and J by 7 bases, with 12 bases between the two germline ends. The CDR3 loop spans 14 amino acids. Germline V gene data show CDR1 as SNHLY and CDR2 as FYNNEI. CDR3 DNA sequence: TGTGCCAGCAGTGAAGCGGGCATCCACCTTGGCTACACCTTC. Amino acids: CASSEAGIHLGYTF.

The J gene is TRBJ2-5, the V gene TRBV6-5, with 9 bases fitting TRBD1. This CDR3 spans 15 amino acids. V dropped 7 bases and J dropped 2; count of bases not matched to a gene: 8. Germline CDR1 and CDR2: MNHEY and SVGAGI. The CDR3 protein is CASMGGQGRQETQYF. CDR3 coding DNA: TGTGCCAGCATGGGGGGACAGGGACGTCAAGAGACCCAGTACTTC.

The CDR3 region has the DNA TGTGCCAGCAGTTCGGGACAGGGTATAGGGGGCTACACCTTC. Translating gives CASSSGQGIGGYTF. The rearrangement uses TRBV28 and TRBJ1-2; 9 nucleotides line up with TRBD1. Germline lookup yields CDR1 MDHEN and CDR2 SYDVKM. The V segment lost 4 bases and the J segment 8 bases; nucleotides outside the gene matches: 8. There are 14 residues in the CDR3.

J is TRBJ1-4 and V is TRBV18; TRBD1 is a possible D gene (5 bases). The CDR3 runs to 17 residues. The V gene's germline CDR1 is KGHSH and CDR2 LQKENI. The V end lost 4 bases, the J end lost 0 bases, and 15 bases lay between the germline ends. CDR3 sequence reads: CASSLFDSTTTNEKLFF. In DNA, the CDR3 is TGTGCCAGCTCACTTTTCGACAGCACCACAACTAATGAAAAACTGTTTTTT.

The rearrangement joins TRBV7-6 to TRBJ2-2; 13 bases map to TRBD2. Germline CDR1 and CDR2: SGHVS and FNYEAQ. J was trimmed by 0 bases and V by 5 bases; bases with no gene match: 6. The CDR3 runs to 18 residues. CDR3 residues: CASSRRLAGGTNTGELFF. DNA for the CDR3: TGTGCCAGCAGCCGACGACTAGCGGGGGGAACGAACACCGGGGAGCTGTTTTTT.

This clone has more than one count but fewer than ten. The chain is built from TRBV10-2 and TRBJ2-3; possible D gene TRBD1, 6 bases. V was trimmed by 1 base and J by 4 bases, leaving 27 bases between them. CDR1 is WSHSY and CDR2 is SAAADI in the germline V gene. The CDR3 length is 20 residues. In DNA form, the CDR3 reads TGCGCCAGCAGTGAGTTAGGACAGAAAAGGTGGGGTGGTCTGGCAGATACGCAGTATTTT. It translates to CASSELGQKRWGGLADTQYF.

The V call is TRBV11-3, the J call TRBJ2-5; 8 bases map to TRBD1. The CDR3 extends over 16 amino acids. CDR1 is SGHNT, CDR2 YENEEA, per germline. The V segment lost 4 bases and the J segment 5 bases; nucleotides outside the gene matches: 12. CDR3 sequence reads: CASSSSPEDRDETQYF. The CDR3 region has the DNA TGTGCCAGCAGCTCCTCCCCTGAGGACAGGGACGAGACCCAGTACTTC.

The genes are TRBV7-9 and TRBJ2-7; 9 nucleotides agree with TRBD2. V was pared by 5 bases and J by 2 bases, with 7 bases of the junction left unmatched. The CDR3 is 15 amino acids. Germline loops: CDR1 SEHNR, CDR2 FQNEAQ (reference sequence). In DNA form, the CDR3 reads TGTGCCAGCAGCCGATCTAGCGGGAATCCCTACGAGCAGTACTTC. It encodes CASSRSSGNPYEQYF.

This clone was picked up one time. V and J are TRBV5-4 and TRBJ1-2, with D tentatively TRBD1 (5 bases). CDR1 is SGHNT, CDR2 YYREEE, per germline (reference sequence). V shed 4 bases and J shed 4 bases, with 14 bases lying between them. The CDR3 totals 14 residues. The CDR3 DNA follows: TGTGCCAGCAGCCCCGGCGGGGCAATCTATGGCTACACCTTC. Translation gives CASSPGGAIYGYTF.

The table lists this clone with a few counts. The chain employs TRBV5-6 and TRBJ2-7; the D is unclear. Germline CDR1 SGHDT, CDR2 YYEEEE. CDR3 length: 12 amino acids. V lost 6 bases to trimming and J lost 4 bases, with 11 bases between them. The CDR3 loop is CASTKPGYEQYF. CDR3 DNA sequence: TGTGCCAGCACCAAACCCGGGTACGAGCAGTACTTC.

The genes are TRBV6-5 and TRBJ2-7; D is perhaps TRBD2 (7 bases). From germline, CDR1 is MNHEY and CDR2 SVGAGI. The V and J ends lost 4 bases and 7 bases respectively, with 17 bases between them. The CDR3 covers 14 residues. Here the CDR3 DNA reads TGTGCCAGCAGTTTCTCCCGGGGGGCGGGGGAGCAGTACTTC. Translated: CASSFSRGAGEQYF.

This chain joins TRBV9 and TRBJ2-3; D is unresolved. V dropped 0 bases and J dropped 4 bases, with 6 bases sitting between them. CDR1 SGDLS and CDR2 YYNGEE come from the germline V gene. The CDR3 is 13 amino acids. CDR3 sequence: CASSVDLSDTQYF. The CDR3 region has the DNA TGTGCCAGCAGCGTAGACCTATCAGATACGCAGTATTTT. The full variable domain, in which reference TRBV9 and TRBJ2-3 provide the parts outside the CDR3, is DSGVTQTPKHLITATGQRVTLRCSPRSGDLSVYWYQQSLDQGLQFLIQYYNGEERAKGNILERFSAQQFPDLHSELNLSSLELGDSALYFCASSVDLSDTQYFGPGTRLTVL.

The chain links TRBV20-1 to TRBJ1-2; the D is unclear. V dropped 6 bases and J dropped 4 bases, with 9 bases sitting between them. Germline V gene lookup returns CDR1 DFQATT and CDR2 SNEGSKA (reference sequence). The CDR3 extends over 11 amino acids. CDR3 amino acids: CSAPYGYGYTF. CDR3 DNA sequence: TGCAGTGCACCCTACGGCTATGGCTACACCTTC.

The rearrangement uses TRBV9 and TRBJ2-2; unclear D gene. This CDR3 is built from 15 residues. V dropped 6 bases and J dropped 2 bases, with 14 bases sitting between them. Germline V gives CDR1 SGDLS, CDR2 YYNGEE. As DNA, the CDR3 is TGTGCCAGCAAGGCATCCAGACAAAACACCGGGGAGCTGTTTTTT. Amino acids: CASKASRQNTGELFF.

This chain links TRBV5-1 with TRBJ1-1; 8 bases are a match to TRBD1. With 4 bases clipped from V and 3 bases from J, the junction kept 14 bases outside the gene matches. The germline V gene encodes CDR1 SGHRS and CDR2 YFSETQ. The CDR3 covers 17 residues. CDR3 coding DNA: TGCGCCAGCAGCCCCAACCCCCAGGGGGCGGGGGACACTGAAGCTTTCTTT. Translated: CASSPNPQGAGDTEAFF. Looking up the rest from reference TRBV5-1 and TRBJ1-1 gives the full variable domain: KAGVTQTPRYLIKTRGQQVTLSCSPISGHRSVSWYQQTPGQGLQFLFEYFSETQRNKGNFPGRFSGRQFSNSRSEMNVSTLELGDSALYLCASSPNPQGAGDTEAFFGQGTRLTVV.

This chain links TRBV28 with TRBJ2-7; TRBD1 might be the D (6 bases). Germline V gives CDR1 MDHEN, CDR2 SYDVKM. This CDR3 spans 15 amino acids. V was shortened by 3 bases and J by 2 bases, with 14 bases between the two germline ends. This chain's CDR3 is CASSFPTTGTYEQYF. In DNA, the CDR3 is TGTGCCAGCAGTTTTCCAACCACAGGGACCTACGAGCAGTACTTC. The variable domain in full, completed from reference TRBV28 and TRBJ2-7, reads DVKVTQSSRYLVKRTGEKVFLECVQDMDHENMFWYRQDPGLGLRLIYFSYDVKMKEKGDIPEGYSVSREKKERFSLILESASTNQTSMYLCASSFPTTGTYEQYFGPGTRLTVT.

The CDR3 coding sequence is TGTGCCAGCAGCGTATCAGTAGCGGGGGGGCCCCACAATGAGCAGTTCTTC. Residues: CASSVSVAGGPHNEQFF. The chain links TRBV9 to TRBJ2-1; 11 bases align to TRBD2. V was clipped by 1 base and J by 5 bases; unmatched bases: 8. The V gene's germline CDR1 is SGDLS and CDR2 YYNGEE. This CDR3 spans 17 amino acids.

This chain joins TRBV7-2 and TRBJ2-7; D not resolved. The CDR3 has 13 amino acids. V dropped 5 bases and J dropped 5 bases, with 13 bases sitting between them. CDR1 and CDR2 from the germline V gene are SGHTA and FQGNSA. Written as DNA, the CDR3 is TGTGCCAGCAGCCCCCGACTCCGTGACGAGCAGTACTTC. This gives the protein CASSPRLRDEQYF.

This rearrangement joins TRBV28 to TRBJ2-7, with 7 bases fitting TRBD1. Germline V gene lookup returns CDR1 MDHEN and CDR2 SYDVKM. The length of the CDR3 is 15 residues. J gave up 1 base and V 4 bases, and 7 bases lay outside the gene matches. In DNA form, the CDR3 reads TGTGCCAGCAGTTACCGGACAGGCCCGTCCTACGAGCAGTACTTC. Translating it yields CASSYRTGPSYEQYF.